This T cell receptor beta chain was sequenced during a study of cytomegalovirus exposure and HLA in healthy donors. Study at large: A preliminary data release comprised approximately 85 million unique TCRs obtained from HLA-typed donors. Study-wide results and caveats: In an earlier analysis, productive rearrangement rates for most beta V segments clustered near 87% or 30%.

A multiplex PCR was run with 60 Vbeta primers and 13 Jbeta primers. In the original workflow: About 80 million unique TCR beta chains, roughly 11 million of them shared, were counted by a later analysis. Data came from immunoSEQ multiplex PCR; TCRdb stores just in-frame clones and leaves some out. V, J and clone size were drawn from that table, and D and trimming were deduced from the DNA. The table lists around 91,000 clones, about nine tenths of them singletons. This clone was seen more than once but under ten times. Its antigen is currently unknown. The length of the CDR3 is 18 residues. Germline lookup yields CDR1 SNHLY and CDR2 FYNNEI. The V and J ends lost 10 bases and 0 bases, in that order; junction bases with no gene match: 18.

This TCR derives from a man aged 25-45 years in good health and CMV-seropositive. Source material: PBMCs. The V gene is TRBV2, the J gene TRBJ2-3; 8 nucleotides agree with TRBD2. CDR3 DNA: TGTGCCACCCCGGGACTAGGGACCTTTCAAACTAGCACAGATACGCAGTATTTT. Translated: CATPGLGTFQTSTDTQYF.